This record looks at one T cell receptor (beta chain) sequence and its context. As yet, its antigen is unknown. Since a much larger clone is just one base distant, this may be a read error. Germline loops: CDR1 LNHDA, CDR2 SQIVND (reference sequence). V was clipped by 5 bases and J by 10 bases; unmatched bases: 7. CDR3 length: 13 residues. TCR beta CDR3 was amplified by multiplex PCR, first round around 10 cycles, 32 V and 13 J primers. TCRdb analysed the multiplex PCR reads with MiXCR anew, one entry per CDR3 protein. The sample records tens of thousands of distinct CDR3 sequences, 25% to 30% being singletons. Bulk tumor genomic DNA constituted the template, at around 600 ng per sample. While surgery was under way, several biopsies spaced far apart were taken per primary tumor. These patients got curative surgery after being newly diagnosed with untreated non-small cell lung cancer. Every donor was a newly diagnosed non-small cell lung cancer patient having surgery with curative intent.

The data originate from a study of immune heterogeneity within non-small cell lung tumors. Study-level points and caveats: T-cell receptor beta clonotypes at high frequency differed largely between individual patients.

This chain connects TRBV19 to TRBJ1-2; 10 bases align to TRBD1. The sample consisted of lung tumor tissue. The receptor was derived from a man between 35 and 55 years old with non-small cell lung cancer. The CDR3: CASSSVTGGFYTF. The CDR3, as DNA: TGTGCCAGTAGTTCAGTGACAGGGGGCTTCTACACCTTC.